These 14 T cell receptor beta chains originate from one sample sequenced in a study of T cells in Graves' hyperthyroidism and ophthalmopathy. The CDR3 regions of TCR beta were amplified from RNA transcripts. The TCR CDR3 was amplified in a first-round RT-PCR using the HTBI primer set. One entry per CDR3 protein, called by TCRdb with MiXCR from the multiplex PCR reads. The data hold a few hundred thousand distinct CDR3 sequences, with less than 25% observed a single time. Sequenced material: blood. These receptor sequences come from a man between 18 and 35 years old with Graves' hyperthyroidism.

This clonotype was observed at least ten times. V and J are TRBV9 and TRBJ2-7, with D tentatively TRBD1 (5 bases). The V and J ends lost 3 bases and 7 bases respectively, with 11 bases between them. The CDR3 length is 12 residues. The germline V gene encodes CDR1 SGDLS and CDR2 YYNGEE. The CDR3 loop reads CASSGDSMEQYF. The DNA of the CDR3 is TGTGCCAGCAGCGGCGACAGTATGGAGCAGTACTTC.

The CDR3 spells CASSEGPGGPYGYTF. The CDR3 DNA sequence: TGTGCCAGCAGTGAAGGCCCGGGGGGTCCGTATGGCTACACCTTC. The chain links TRBV6-1 to TRBJ1-2; possibly TRBD1 for D (5 bases). Trimming removed 1 base from V and 5 bases from J, with 14 bases in between. The length of the CDR3 is 15 residues. CDR1 is MNHNS and CDR2 is SASEGT in the germline V gene.

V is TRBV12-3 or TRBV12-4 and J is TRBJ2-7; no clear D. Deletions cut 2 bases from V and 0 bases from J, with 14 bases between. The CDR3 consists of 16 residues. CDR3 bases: TGTGCCAGCAGTTTAACTCCTACAGCCTTCTCCTACGAGCAGTACTTC. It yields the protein CASSLTPTAFSYEQYF.

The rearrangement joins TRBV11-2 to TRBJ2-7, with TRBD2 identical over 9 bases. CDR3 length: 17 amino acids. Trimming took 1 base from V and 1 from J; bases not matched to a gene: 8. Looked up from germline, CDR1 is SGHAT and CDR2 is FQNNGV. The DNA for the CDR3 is TGTGCCAGCAGCTTAGTTAGCGGGAGTCCCTCTTCCTACGAGCAGTACTTC. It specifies CASSLVSGSPSSYEQYF.

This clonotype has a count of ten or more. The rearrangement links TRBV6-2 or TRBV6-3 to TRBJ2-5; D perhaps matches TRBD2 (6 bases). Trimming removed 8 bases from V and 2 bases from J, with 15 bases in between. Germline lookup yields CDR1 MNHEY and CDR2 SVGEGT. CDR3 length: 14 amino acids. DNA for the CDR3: TGTGCCAGCCGCCCCCGGGGGAGACAAGAGACCCAGTACTTC. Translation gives CASRPRGRQETQYF.

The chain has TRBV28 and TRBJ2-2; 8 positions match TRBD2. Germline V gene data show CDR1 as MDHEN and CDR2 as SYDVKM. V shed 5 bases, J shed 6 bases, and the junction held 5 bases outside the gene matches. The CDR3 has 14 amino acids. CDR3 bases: TGTGCCAGCAGTCGGACTAGCAAGGCCGGGGAGCTGTTTTTT. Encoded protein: CASSRTSKAGELFF.

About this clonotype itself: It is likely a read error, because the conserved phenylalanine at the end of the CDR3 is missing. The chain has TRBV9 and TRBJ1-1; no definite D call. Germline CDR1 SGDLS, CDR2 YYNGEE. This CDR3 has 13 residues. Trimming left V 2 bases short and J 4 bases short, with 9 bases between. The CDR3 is CASSVGVGTEAFL. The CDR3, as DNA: TGTGCCAGCAGCGTCGGGGTAGGCACTGAAGCTTTCCTT.

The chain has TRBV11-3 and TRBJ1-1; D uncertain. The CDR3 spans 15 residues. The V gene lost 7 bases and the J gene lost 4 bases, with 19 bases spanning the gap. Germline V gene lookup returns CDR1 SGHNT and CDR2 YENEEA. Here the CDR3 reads CASTVPISTATEAFF. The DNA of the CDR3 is TGTGCCAGCACCGTACCCATATCTACCGCCACTGAAGCTTTCTTT. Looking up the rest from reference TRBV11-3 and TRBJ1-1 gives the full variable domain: EAGVVQSPRYKIIEKKQPVAFWCNPISGHNTLYWYLQNLGQGPELLIRYENEEAVDDSQLPKDRFSAERLKGVDSTLKIQPAELGDSAVYLCASTVPISTATEAFFGQGTRLTVV.

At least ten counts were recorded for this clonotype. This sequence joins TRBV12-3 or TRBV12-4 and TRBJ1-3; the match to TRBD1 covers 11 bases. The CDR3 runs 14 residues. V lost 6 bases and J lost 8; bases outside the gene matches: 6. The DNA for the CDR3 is TGTGCCAGCAGCTGGGACAGGGGGAAAGACACCATATATTTT. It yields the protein CASSWDRGKDTIYF.

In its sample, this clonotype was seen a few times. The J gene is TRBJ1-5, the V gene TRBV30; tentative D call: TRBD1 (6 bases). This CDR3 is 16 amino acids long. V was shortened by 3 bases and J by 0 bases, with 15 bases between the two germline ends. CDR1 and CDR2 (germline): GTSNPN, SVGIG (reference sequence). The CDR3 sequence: CAWSGPGTHSNQPQHF. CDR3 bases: TGTGCCTGGAGCGGACCTGGGACACATAGCAATCAGCCCCAGCATTTT. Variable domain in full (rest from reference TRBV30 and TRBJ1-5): SQTIHQWPATLVQPVGSPLSLECTVEGTSNPNLYWYRQAAGRGLQLLFYSVGIGQISSEVPQNLSASRPQDRQFILSSKKLLLSDSGFYLCAWSGPGTHSNQPQHFGDGTRLSIL.

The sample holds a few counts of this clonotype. CDR3 coding DNA: TGCAGTGCTAGGGCACTAGCGGGAGGCGAGCAGTACTTC. As protein: CSARALAGGEQYF. The chain links TRBV20-1 to TRBJ2-7, with 12 bases identical to TRBD2. The V and J ends lost 3 bases and 6 bases, in that order; junction bases with no gene match: 3. Germline V lookup: CDR1 DFQATT, CDR2 SNEGSKA (reference sequence). The CDR3 covers 13 residues.

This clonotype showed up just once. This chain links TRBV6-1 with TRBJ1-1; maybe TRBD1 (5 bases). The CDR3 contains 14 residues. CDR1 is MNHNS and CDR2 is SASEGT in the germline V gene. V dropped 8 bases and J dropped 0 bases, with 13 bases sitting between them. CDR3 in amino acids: CASVAWGVNTEAFF. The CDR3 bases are TGTGCCAGCGTCGCTTGGGGGGTGAACACTGAAGCTTTCTTT.

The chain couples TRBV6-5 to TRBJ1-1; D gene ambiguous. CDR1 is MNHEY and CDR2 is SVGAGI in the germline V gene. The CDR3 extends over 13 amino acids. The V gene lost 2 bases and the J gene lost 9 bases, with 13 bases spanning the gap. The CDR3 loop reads CASSYGFEGKAFF. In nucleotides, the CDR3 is TGTGCCAGCAGTTACGGGTTCGAGGGAAAAGCTTTCTTT.

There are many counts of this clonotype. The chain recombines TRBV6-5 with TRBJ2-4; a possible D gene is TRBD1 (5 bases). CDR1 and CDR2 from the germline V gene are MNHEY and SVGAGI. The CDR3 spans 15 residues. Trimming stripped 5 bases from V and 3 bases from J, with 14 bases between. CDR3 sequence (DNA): TGTGCCAGCAGTACAGGAACGCAGGGCAAAAACATTCAGTACTTC. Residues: CASSTGTQGKNIQYF.